These 8 T cell receptor beta chains came from one sample sequenced in a study of breast tumors, draining lymph nodes, adjacent tissues. TCRdb re-called the multiplex PCR reads with MiXCR, one entry per CDR3 protein. The sample includes about 180,000 distinct CDR3 sequences, about 34% of them seen just once. The lymph nodes were axillary draining lymph nodes from breast cancer patients. Sequenced input: axillary lymph node tissue. All receptors come from a female donor with breast cancer. Some clones in this sample may be carry-over from other donors' samples.

Notes on this clonotype: This may arise from a read error, as a much more abundant clone is one base away. The chain couples TRBV7-3 to TRBJ2-3; the D gene is possibly TRBD2 (6 bases). From germline, CDR1 is SGHTA and CDR2 FQGTGA. This CDR3 region has 16 residues. V shed 4 bases and J shed 6 bases, with 20 bases lying between them. The CDR3 nucleotides read TGTGCCAGCAGCTCAAGTGGGTTGGGGGGTAGTGATACGCAGTATTTT. This translates into CASSSSGLGGSDTQYF.

Only a few counts were recorded for this clonotype. V usage is TRBV5-6 and J usage is TRBJ2-1, with no clear D. V lost 5 bases, J lost 0 bases, and 12 bases lay in between. Germline loops: CDR1 SGHDT, CDR2 YYEEEE. The CDR3 covers 15 residues. CDR3 DNA: TGTGCCAGCAGTGGGTACCTTAGCTCCTACAATGAGCAGTTCTTC. This translates into CASSGYLSSYNEQFF.

In its sample, this clonotype was seen many times. The V and J genes are TRBV6-5 and TRBJ1-6, with 8 nucleotides matching TRBD1. Germline-derived CDR1 and CDR2 are MNHEY and SVGAGI. V trimming: 6 bases; J trimming: 2 bases; junction bases outside the gene matches: 3. The length of the CDR3 is 15 residues. The CDR3 region has the DNA TGTGCCAGCAGCCCAGGGGGCGCCTATAATTCACCCCTCCACTTT. This sequence encodes CASSPGGAYNSPLHF.

This clonotype showed up just a few times. A read error is possible here, since a much larger clone lies one base away. The rearrangement joins TRBV14 to TRBJ1-6, with D uncertain. This CDR3 is built from 15 residues. CDR1 is SGHDN and CDR2 is FVKESK in the germline V gene. The CDR3 is CASSLLTSYNSPPHF. The CDR3 region has the DNA TGTGCCAGCAGCCTCCTGACGTCTTATAATTCACCCCCCCACTTT.

This clonotype occurred many times. V is TRBV6-5 and J is TRBJ1-2; 11 bases agree with TRBD1. The germline V gene encodes CDR1 MNHEY and CDR2 SVGAGI. The CDR3 consists of 16 residues. Trimming removed 6 bases from V and 6 bases from J; junction bases left unmatched: 12. The CDR3 bases are TGTGCCAGCAGGACCCCCGGGACAGGGGGATCGGATGGCTACACCTTC. The encoded protein is CASRTPGTGGSDGYTF.

This rearrangement joins TRBV5-1 to TRBJ2-2; D might be TRBD2 (6 bases). V lost 4 bases, J lost 2 bases, and 15 bases lay in between. This CDR3 has 16 residues. In germline, CDR1 is SGHRS, CDR2 YFSETQ. CDR3 in DNA: TGCGCCAGCAGCGGGAGGTCAGGACCAAACACCGGGGAGCTGTTTTTT. It codes for CASSGRSGPNTGELFF.

For this clonotype: A single base separates this from a much larger clone, so it may be a read error. The final CDR3 position lacks the conserved phenylalanine or tryptophan, pointing to a likely read error. The V and J genes are TRBV28 and TRBJ2-5; D may be TRBD2 (5 bases). V was trimmed by 5 bases and J by 7 bases, leaving 14 bases between them. This CDR3 is built from 13 residues. Germline lookup yields CDR1 MDHEN and CDR2 SYDVKM. CDR3 in amino acids: CASSRLVEGTQYL. CDR3 in DNA: TGTGCCAGCAGTAGACTCGTTGAGGGGACCCAGTACCTC.

This rearrangement joins TRBV5-8 to TRBJ1-2, with 9 bases lining up with TRBD1. This CDR3 has 13 amino acids. V lost 4 bases to trimming and J lost 14 bases; unmatched junction nucleotides: 12. CDR1 is SGHTS, CDR2 YDEGEE, per germline. CDR3 sequence reads: CASSVRDRESITF. The DNA for the CDR3 is TGTGCCAGCAGCGTCCGGGACAGGGAATCTATTACCTTC. The full variable domain, completed using reference TRBV5-8 and TRBJ1-2, is EAGVTQSPTHLIKTRGQQATLRCSPISGHTSVYWYQQALGLGLQFLLWYDEGEERNRGNFPPRFSGRQFPNYSSELNVNALELEDSALYLCASSVRDRESITFGSGTRLTVV.